These 21 T cell receptor beta chains share one sample of origin, sequenced in a study of CD8 T cells in ankylosing spondylitis. These receptors' targets are unknown. Whole-study results and caveats: Seemingly distinctive of ankylosing spondylitis blood was a TCR beta motif formed by eight highly homologous variants.

TCRdb re-derived calls from the 5' RACE reads in MiXCR, one entry per CDR3 protein. The sample contains around 140,000 distinct CDR3 sequences, roughly 18% of which appear only once. Sequenced material: blood, either unsorted or a sorted T cell fraction (not recorded which). The origin of the receptors is a male donor with ankylosing spondylitis.

This clonotype has only a few counts. J is TRBJ2-7 and V is TRBV29-1, with a weak D call TRBD1 (6 bases). Germline CDR1 reads SQVTM; CDR2 reads ANQGSEA. With 6 bases removed from V and 3 bases from J, the gap between germline ends came to 12 bases. The CDR3 sequence is 12 residues long. The CDR3 protein is CSVADSDYEQYF. The DNA of the CDR3 is TGCAGCGTGGCGGACAGTGACTACGAGCAGTACTTC.

This clonotype was observed a few times. V gene TRBV7-3 combines with J gene TRBJ2-1; D gene ambiguous. This CDR3 is 14 amino acids long. Germline V lookup: CDR1 SGHTA, CDR2 FQGTGA. The V and J ends lost 4 bases and 5 bases respectively, with 12 bases between them. CDR3 region: CASSSLYGNNEQFF. The CDR3 DNA reads as TGTGCCAGCAGCTCGTTGTACGGAAACAATGAGCAGTTCTTC.

This clonotype was recorded at least ten times. The rearrangement links TRBV3-1 to TRBJ1-3, with a possible D match to TRBD1 (6 bases). CDR3 size: 14 residues. V gave up 6 bases and J gave up 1 base, with 10 bases separating them. CDR1 and CDR2 (germline): LGHDT, YNNKEL (reference sequence). The CDR3 DNA is TGTGCCAGCAGTCTTGGACAGTCTGGAAACACCATATATTTT. Translation gives CASSLGQSGNTIYF. Full variable domain (outside the CDR3, taken from reference TRBV3-1 and TRBJ1-3): DTAVSQTPKYLVTQMGNDKSIKCEQNLGHDTMYWYKQDSKKFLKIMFSYNNKELIINETVPNRFSPKSPDKAHLNLHINSLELGDSAVYFCASSLGQSGNTIYFGEGSWLTVV.

This sequence joins TRBV7-8 and TRBJ2-3, with D perhaps matching TRBD1 or TRBD2 (6 bases each). The V end lost 2 bases, the J end lost 2 bases, and 17 bases lay between the germline ends. CDR1 and CDR2 from the germline V gene are SGHVS and FQNEAQ. CDR3 length: 17 residues. In DNA form, the CDR3 reads TGTGCCAGCAGCTTAAAGCGTGCAGGGGAGGTCACAGATACGCAGTATTTT. This encodes CASSLKRAGEVTDTQYF.

V and J are TRBV20-1 and TRBJ2-1; no firm D call. CDR3 length: 13 amino acids. Germline V gives CDR1 DFQATT, CDR2 SNEGSKA (reference sequence). The V end was cut by 1 base, the J end by 10 bases, with 14 bases between. CDR3 protein: CSARVWVGGEQFF. The CDR3 DNA reads TGCAGTGCTAGAGTGTGGGTGGGTGGCGAGCAGTTCTTC.

This clonotype was counted only a few times. CDR3 sequence reads: CSAEDRDFYNEQFF. CDR3 nucleotide sequence: TGCAGTGCAGAGGACAGGGACTTCTACAATGAGCAGTTCTTC. V is TRBV20-1 and J is TRBJ2-1, with 8 bases fitting TRBD1. The V and J ends lost 6 bases and 3 bases, in that order; junction bases with no gene match: 7. This CDR3 comprises 14 residues. The germline V gene has CDR1 DFQATT and CDR2 SNEGSKA (reference sequence).

The V call is TRBV12-3 or TRBV12-4, the J call TRBJ1-2; 7 bases align to TRBD1. The CDR3 is 17 amino acids. Unmatched junction bases numbered 18, after V lost 9 bases and J lost 2 bases. The CDR3 sequence: CASRGEEQGGLNYGYTF. CDR3 sequence (DNA): TGTGCCAGTCGTGGGGAGGAACAAGGGGGCCTAAACTATGGCTACACCTTC.

V usage is TRBV6-6 and J usage is TRBJ2-1, with 12 bases aligning to TRBD2. CDR3 length: 13 amino acids. V was clipped by 10 bases and J by 10 bases; unmatched bases: 8. The V gene's germline CDR1 is MNHNY and CDR2 SVGAGI (reference sequence). The CDR3, as DNA: TGTGCCATTGGACTAGCGGGGATGGGGGAGCAGTTCTTC. Amino acids: CAIGLAGMGEQFF.

This sequence joins TRBV29-1 and TRBJ1-1, with D perhaps matching TRBD1 (6 bases). This CDR3 is built from 15 residues. V gave up 8 bases and J gave up 3 bases, with 22 bases separating them. Germline assignment: CDR1 SQVTM and CDR2 ANQGSEA. Here the CDR3 DNA reads TGCAGCTCAAATCGGGGGCCTGAACCGGACACTGAAGCTTTCTTT. Translated, it gives CSSNRGPEPDTEAFF.

This clonotype has a handful of counts. The V and J genes are TRBV3-1 and TRBJ2-5; D uncertain. The V gene lost 0 bases and the J gene lost 5 bases, with 4 bases spanning the gap. Germline assignment: CDR1 LGHDT and CDR2 YNNKEL (reference sequence). The CDR3 consists of 12 residues. The DNA for the CDR3 is TGTGCCAGCAGCCAAGAATGGGAGACCCAGTACTTC. Its translation: CASSQEWETQYF.

This clonotype was seen a few times. CDR3 amino acids: CASSVDDLDMGSTGELFF. The CDR3 DNA follows: TGTGCCAGCAGCGTAGATGATTTGGACATGGGTTCCACCGGGGAGCTGTTTTTT. The chain is built from TRBV9 and TRBJ2-2; D possibly corresponds to TRBD1 (5 bases). Trimming shortened V by 0 bases and J by 4 bases, and 19 bases separated the two germline ends. Germline assignment: CDR1 SGDLS and CDR2 YYNGEE. The CDR3 runs to 18 residues.

The chain is built from TRBV13 and TRBJ2-7; weak D call: TRBD1 (6 bases). The CDR3 is 14 amino acids. Trimming cost V 5 bases and J 2 bases, with 13 bases left between them. CDR1 PRHDT and CDR2 FYEKMQ come from the germline V gene (reference sequence). The CDR3 protein is CASSPEDSPYEQYF. The CDR3 region has the DNA TGTGCCAGCAGCCCAGAGGACAGTCCCTACGAGCAGTACTTC.

The chain couples TRBV12-3 or TRBV12-4 to TRBJ1-5; a weak D match, TRBD1 (5 bases). The CDR3 has 16 amino acids. Trimming pared 6 bases from V and 0 bases from J, leaving 15 bases between. The CDR3 spells CASRVGAFYSNQPQHF. CDR3 DNA sequence: TGTGCCAGCAGGGTCGGGGCGTTCTATAGCAATCAGCCCCAGCATTTT.

J is TRBJ2-3 and V is TRBV5-6, with unresolved D. The V gene's germline CDR1 is SGHDT and CDR2 YYEEEE. The CDR3 totals 14 residues. V lost 3 bases and J lost 4, with 12 bases in between. DNA for the CDR3: TGTGCCAGCAGCTGGGGTGGAGACCCAGATACGCAGTATTTT. This sequence encodes CASSWGGDPDTQYF. Full variable domain (outside the CDR3, taken from reference TRBV5-6 and TRBJ2-3): DAGVTQSPTHLIKTRGQQVTLRCSPKSGHDTVSWYQQALGQGPQFIFQYYEEEERQRGNFPDRFSGHQFPNYSSELNVNALLLGDSALYLCASSWGGDPDTQYFGPGTRLTVL.

CDR3 region: CASSSPAGAVFFF. The DNA of the CDR3 is TGTGCCAGCAGCTCCCCGGCAGGGGCAGTTTTTTTCTTC. V is TRBV5-6 and J is TRBJ2-1, with D maybe TRBD1 (6 bases). CDR1 is SGHDT and CDR2 is YYEEEE in the germline V gene. Trimming pared 3 bases from V and 16 bases from J, leaving 20 bases between. This CDR3 has 13 residues.

The V and J genes are TRBV7-2 and TRBJ2-5; 11 nucleotides agree with TRBD2. Germline values: CDR1 SGHTA, CDR2 FQGNSA. V gave up 4 bases and J gave up 3 bases; unmatched junction bases: 4. The CDR3 spans 15 residues. Here the CDR3 DNA reads TGTGCCAGCAGCTCGACTAGCGGGATCGAAGAGACCCAGTACTTC. It codes for CASSSTSGIEETQYF.

In this sample, this clonotype turned up a few times. The chain employs TRBV6-4 and TRBJ1-1; D not resolved. This CDR3 is built from 13 residues. Trimming stripped 2 bases from V and 4 bases from J, with 8 bases between. CDR1 is MRHNA and CDR2 is SNTAGT in the germline V gene. CDR3 loop: CASSDTDFTEAFF. The CDR3, as DNA: TGTGCCAGCAGTGACACGGACTTCACTGAAGCTTTCTTT.

The V and J genes are TRBV7-7 and TRBJ2-1; 10 bases line up with TRBD2. The CDR3 consists of 18 residues. With 1 base clipped from V and 0 bases from J, the junction kept 6 bases outside the gene matches. CDR1 and CDR2 from the germline V gene are SSHAT and FNYEAQ (reference sequence). CDR3 nucleotide sequence: TGTGCCAGCAGCTTAGGCCCAGGACTAGCGGCCTCCTACAATGAGCAGTTCTTC. Residues: CASSLGPGLAASYNEQFF. The variable domain in full, completed from reference TRBV7-7 and TRBJ2-1, reads GAGVSQSPRYKVTKRGQDVTLRCDPISSHATLYWYQQALGQGPEFLTYFNYEAQPDKSGLPSDRFSAERPEGSISTLTIQRTEQRDSAMYRCASSLGPGLAASYNEQFFGPGTRLTVL.

The J gene is TRBJ2-3, the V gene TRBV27; 7 bases agree with TRBD2. Per germline, CDR1 MNHEY and CDR2 SMNVEV (reference sequence). This CDR3 contains 16 residues. The ends lost 4 bases at V and 4 bases at J; junction bases unmatched: 11. CDR3 loop: CASSSLRGGSPDTQYF. The CDR3 DNA is TGTGCCAGCAGTTCCCTGAGAGGCGGGAGCCCAGATACGCAGTATTTT.

This chain connects TRBV3-1 to TRBJ2-3; 8 bases agree with TRBD1. The germline CDR1 and CDR2 sequences are LGHDT and YNNKEL (reference sequence). The CDR3 is 17 residues long. The junction had 10 bases not matched to a gene; V was cut back by 2 bases and J by 3 bases. CDR3 bases: TGTGCCAGCAGCCAAACATTTGGACAGGGTCCAACAGATACGCAGTATTTT. Encoded protein: CASSQTFGQGPTDTQYF.

The gene calls are TRBV27 and TRBJ2-1; 11 positions match TRBD2. CDR1 is MNHEY and CDR2 is SMNVEV in the germline V gene (reference sequence). V shed 10 bases and J 4 bases; nucleotides not matched to a gene: 3. The CDR3 is made up of 13 amino acids. Here the CDR3 reads CATGLAAYNEQFF. The CDR3 DNA reads TGTGCCACGGGACTAGCGGCTTACAATGAGCAGTTCTTC.